One sample yielded the 8 T cell receptor beta chains listed below, sequenced in a study of T cell repertoires in cytomegalovirus infection. TCRdb used MiXCR to reprocess the reads, holding one entry per CDR3 protein. Of fewer than 550,000 distinct CDR3 sequences detected, roughly 30% appear once; the ten largest clones hold about an eighth. The material sequenced was PBMCs. The receptors were sampled from a human donor in good health (CMV status not recorded). Some clones in this sample may be carry-over from other donors' samples.

There are a few counts of this clonotype. The rearrangement links TRBV20-1 to TRBJ2-7; no firm D call. The germline gives CDR1 DFQATT, CDR2 SNEGSKA (reference sequence). V was trimmed by 1 base and J by 0 bases, leaving 7 bases between them. The CDR3 has 13 residues. The CDR3 DNA reads TGCAGTGCTAGAGTTCAGGACTCCTACGAGCAGTACTTC. Translation: CSARVQDSYEQYF.

The V and J genes are TRBV19 and TRBJ1-1; D is uncertain. V lost 3 bases, J lost 2 bases, and 13 bases lay in between. Germline CDR1 reads LNHDA; CDR2 reads SQIVND (reference sequence). There are 15 residues in the CDR3. CDR3 in amino acids: CASSIMGISNTEAFF. The CDR3 region has the DNA TGTGCCAGTAGTATTATGGGAATCTCTAACACTGAAGCTTTCTTT.

The chain links TRBV20-1 to TRBJ1-6, with TRBD1 identical over 8 bases. Germline V lookup: CDR1 DFQATT, CDR2 SNEGSKA (reference sequence). V trimming: 6 bases; J trimming: 7 bases; junction bases outside the gene matches: 8. This CDR3 region has 14 residues. This CDR3 is CSAPTGVRNSPLHF. For the CDR3, the DNA is TGCAGTGCCCCGACAGGGGTCAGAAATTCACCCCTCCACTTT.

The V call is TRBV6-2 or TRBV6-3, the J call TRBJ2-2; 8 bases align to TRBD2. V dropped 5 bases and J dropped 0; count of bases not matched to a gene: 5. This CDR3 is 16 amino acids long. The germline V gene encodes CDR1 MNHEY and CDR2 SVGEGT. The CDR3 spells CASSRPAGANTGELFF. The DNA of the CDR3 is TGTGCCAGCAGTCGGCCAGCGGGAGCGAACACCGGGGAGCTGTTTTTT.

The chain combines TRBV6-2 or TRBV6-3 with TRBJ2-2, with D tentatively TRBD1 or TRBD2 (5 bases each). This CDR3 spans 14 amino acids. V was trimmed by 7 bases and J by 4 bases, leaving 13 bases between them. Germline V gives CDR1 MNHEY, CDR2 SVGEGT. The CDR3 region is CASTGPKSTGELFF. The CDR3 nucleotides read TGTGCCAGCACGGGACCAAAATCCACCGGGGAGCTGTTTTTT.

Comment on this clonotype: One junction end does not reproduce the germline sequence, and a read error may be involved. J is TRBJ2-5 and V is TRBV28, with 9 bases aligning to TRBD2. CDR3 length: 15 amino acids. CDR1 is MDHEN, CDR2 SYDVKM, per germline. The CDR3 bases are TGTGCCAGCAGTCACGCGGGGGGGTTCCAAGAGACCCATTACTTC. It encodes CASSHAGGFQETHYF. The full variable domain, in which reference TRBV28 and TRBJ2-5 provide the parts outside the CDR3, is DVKVTQSSRYLVKRTGEKVFLECVQDMDHENMFWYRQDPGLGLRLIYFSYDVKMKEKGDIPEGYSVSREKKERFSLILESASTNQTSMYLCASSHAGGFQETHYFGPGTRLLVL.

The chain is built from TRBV20-1 and TRBJ2-3; no definite D call. This CDR3 spans 15 amino acids. Germline V lookup: CDR1 DFQATT, CDR2 SNEGSKA (reference sequence). V dropped 1 base and J dropped 0 bases, with 11 bases sitting between them. The CDR3 DNA follows: TGCAGTGCTAGAGTAAACGGGTTGAGCACAGATACGCAGTATTTT. Its protein is CSARVNGLSTDTQYF.

This clonotype was recorded at least ten times. In DNA, the CDR3 is TGCGCCAGCAGCAATAGCGACAGGGGAGTTAACACCGGGGAGCTGTTTTTT. Its translation: CASSNSDRGVNTGELFF. The chain uses TRBV5-1 and TRBJ2-2; 8 bases line up with TRBD1. The germline V gene has CDR1 SGHRS and CDR2 YFSETQ. With V trimmed by 4 bases and J by 2 bases, 10 bases remained unmatched. This CDR3 has 17 amino acids.